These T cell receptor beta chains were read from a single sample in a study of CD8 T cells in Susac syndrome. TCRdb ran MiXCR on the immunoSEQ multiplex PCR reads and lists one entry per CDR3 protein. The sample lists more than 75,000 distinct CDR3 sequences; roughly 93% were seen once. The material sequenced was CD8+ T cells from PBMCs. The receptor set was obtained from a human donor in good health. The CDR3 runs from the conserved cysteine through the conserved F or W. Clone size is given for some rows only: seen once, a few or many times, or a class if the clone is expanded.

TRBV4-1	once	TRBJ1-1	CASSRGGGEAFF
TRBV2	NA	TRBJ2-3	CASSEGGTDTQYF
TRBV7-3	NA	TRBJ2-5	CASSSRDSPQETQYF
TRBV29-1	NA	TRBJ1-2	CSVVTGYGYTF
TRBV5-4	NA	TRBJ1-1	CASSLVPGAEAFF
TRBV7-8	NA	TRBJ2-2	CASSIRTAGELFF
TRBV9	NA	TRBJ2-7	CASSVDPQGPSYEQYF
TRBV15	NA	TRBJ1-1	CATSTGRGNTEAFF
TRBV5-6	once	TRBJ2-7	CASSIDKYYEQYF
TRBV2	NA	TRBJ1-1	CASSEGGEDSLNTEAFF
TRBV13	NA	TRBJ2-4	CASSLDEGGPKNIQYF